This TCR beta chain was found in a study of blood T cell repertoires in COVID-19. Study as a whole: PBMCs, B-cell-depleted T cells, or T cells were the source of the cDNA or gDNA that made up the material.

Only in-frame clones appear in the TCRdb table, and some are missing; sequencing was by immunoSEQ multiplex PCR. Of 150,000 to 200,000 clones listed, approximately 80% are singletons. V was clipped by 1 base and J by 1 base; unmatched bases: 2. This CDR3 has 15 residues. The germline V gene has CDR1 SGHRS and CDR2 YFSETQ. The V and J genes are TRBV5-1 and TRBJ2-5, with 9 positions matching TRBD2. The receptor was derived from a man aged 50-59 years who had recovered from COVID-19. The specimen was peripheral blood. CDR3 amino acids: CASSLLAGSQETQYF. The CDR3 DNA reads as TGCGCCAGCAGCTTGCTAGCGGGGTCCCAAGAGACCCAGTACTTC.